Shown below are 19 T cell receptor beta chains from a single sample sequenced in a study of shared clonotypes between healthy human individuals. Libraries were prepared by immunoSEQ multiplex PCR; TCRdb keeps only in-frame clonotypes and omits some of them. Here the sample spans around 1.5 million clones, roughly 98% being singletons. The material sequenced was naive CD4+ T cells sorted from blood. Subset reported: CD45RA+ positively selected. Receptors were obtained from a man aged 30-40 years in good health.

Notes on this clone: Other DNA sequences within the sample encode an identical CDR3. The V and J genes are TRBV9 and TRBJ2-1, with D possibly TRBD2 on 6 matching bases. V lost 4 bases and J 6 bases, leaving 11 bases between the germline ends. Germline CDR1 and CDR2: SGDLS and YYNGEE. The CDR3 has 13 amino acids. The CDR3 spells CASSPGLPNEQFF. CDR3 in DNA: TGTGCCAGCAGCCCAGGACTACCCAATGAGCAGTTCTTC.

This sequence joins TRBV5-1 and TRBJ1-3, with D maybe TRBD1 (5 bases). Germline loops: CDR1 SGHRS, CDR2 YFSETQ. The CDR3 extends over 16 amino acids. Trimming removed 4 bases from V and 0 bases from J, with 14 bases in between. In DNA, the CDR3 is TGCGCCAGCAGCCCCGACAGCGTTTTCTCTGGAAACACCATATATTTT. Translating gives CASSPDSVFSGNTIYF.

The rearrangement uses TRBV5-4 and TRBJ1-1; TRBD1 aligns across 7 bases. The germline CDR1 and CDR2 sequences are SGHNT and YYREEE (reference sequence). The trim removed 4 bases at V and 6 bases at J, leaving 3 bases unmatched. The CDR3 has 12 amino acids. This CDR3 reads CASSLQGSEAFF. Here the CDR3 DNA reads TGTGCCAGCAGCCTACAGGGGTCTGAAGCTTTCTTT.

The chain combines TRBV18 with TRBJ1-1; D uncertain. The V and J ends lost 6 bases and 0 bases respectively, with 14 bases between them. Germline V gene sequence: CDR1 KGHSH, CDR2 LQKENI. The CDR3 runs to 15 residues. CDR3 DNA: TGTGCCAGCTCCCCCAGAGGGATCATGAACACTGAAGCTTTCTTT. The encoded protein is CASSPRGIMNTEAFF.

The chain employs TRBV5-8 and TRBJ2-4, with D unclear. Trimming removed 0 bases at V and 0 bases at J, with 7 bases between. Germline CDR1 SGHTS, CDR2 YDEGEE. The CDR3 has 15 residues. The CDR3 here is CASSLVDLAKNIQYF. The CDR3 region has the DNA TGTGCCAGCAGCTTGGTCGACCTAGCCAAAAACATTCAGTACTTC.

This clone occurred once. V and J are TRBV7-9 and TRBJ1-1; D is unresolved. Germline V gene sequence: CDR1 SEHNR, CDR2 FQNEAQ (reference sequence). The CDR3 covers 14 residues. V was pared by 5 bases and J by 6 bases, with 16 bases between. The CDR3 region is CASSERQVTSEAFF. The CDR3 bases are TGTGCCAGCAGCGAGAGGCAGGTTACATCTGAAGCTTTCTTT.

With respect to this clone: Within the sample, other DNA sequences also encode this same CDR3. This sequence joins TRBV28 and TRBJ2-7; 9 bases map to TRBD1. CDR1 is MDHEN, CDR2 SYDVKM, per germline. V shed 1 base and J 4 bases; nucleotides not matched to a gene: 5. CDR3 size: 15 residues. This CDR3 is CASSLSGQGLYEQYF. The CDR3 coding sequence is TGTGCCAGCAGTTTATCCGGACAGGGGCTGTACGAGCAGTACTTC.

This sequence joins TRBV9 and TRBJ2-1; 9 bases agree with TRBD2. The J segment lost 9 bases and the V segment lost 7 bases, leaving 14 bases of the junction unmatched. Per germline, CDR1 SGDLS and CDR2 YYNGEE. The CDR3 spans 15 residues. The CDR3 DNA follows: TGTGCCAGCCCCACGGGGCGGGAGGGCCACGGTGAGCAGTTCTTC. It translates to CASPTGREGHGEQFF.

The V call is TRBV2, the J call TRBJ2-5, with TRBD2 matching over 13 bases. Germline CDR1 reads SNHLY; CDR2 reads FYNNEI. The CDR3 loop spans 17 amino acids. The J segment lost 1 base and the V segment lost 5 bases, leaving 7 bases of the junction unmatched. CDR3 sequence: CASSLGLAGSGQETQYF. CDR3 sequence (DNA): TGTGCCAGCAGTTTGGGACTAGCGGGATCAGGCCAAGAGACCCAGTACTTC.

The chain carries TRBV4-1 and TRBJ2-7, with 9 bases aligning to TRBD2. This CDR3 is 16 amino acids long. Per germline, CDR1 MGHRA and CDR2 YSYEKL. Losses at the gene ends were 0 bases for V and 2 bases for J; bases not matched to a gene: 5. The CDR3 region has the DNA TGCGCCAGCAGCCAAGAGTTCGGCGGGAGGGCCTACGAGCAGTACTTC. As protein: CASSQEFGGRAYEQYF.

The CDR3 DNA reads TGTGCCAGCAGCGTAGATAGCGGCTTAACGGGAGAGACCCAGTACTTC. Translation: CASSVDSGLTGETQYF. This chain connects TRBV9 to TRBJ2-5; D perhaps matches TRBD2 (6 bases). Trimming cost V 0 bases and J 4 bases, with 16 bases left between them. This CDR3 comprises 16 residues. Germline assignment: CDR1 SGDLS and CDR2 YYNGEE.

V and J are TRBV27 and TRBJ2-2; tentative D call: TRBD1 (6 bases). Germline CDR1 MNHEY, CDR2 SMNVEV (reference sequence). The germline V and J ends were trimmed by 7 bases and 1 base, with 13 bases remaining between them. The CDR3 contains 15 residues. CDR3 amino acids: CASTRRTVNTGELFF. In DNA form, the CDR3 reads TGTGCCAGCACCCGCCGGACAGTGAACACCGGGGAGCTGTTTTTT.

The chain links TRBV9 to TRBJ1-1, with TRBD1 matching 11 bases. V was clipped by 0 bases and J by 4 bases; unmatched bases: 8. The germline CDR1 and CDR2 sequences are SGDLS and YYNGEE. The CDR3 is 17 residues long. CDR3 amino acids: CASSVAPLGQGGTEAFF. The CDR3 DNA sequence: TGTGCCAGCAGCGTAGCCCCGCTGGGACAGGGGGGCACTGAAGCTTTCTTT.

The gene calls are TRBV5-1 and TRBJ2-1; 10 positions agree with TRBD1. J was trimmed by 6 bases and V by 1 base; bases with no gene match: 4. The CDR3 runs 15 residues. The V gene's germline CDR1 is SGHRS and CDR2 YFSETQ. The chain's CDR3 is CASSLRGTGVNEQFF. As DNA, the CDR3 is TGCGCCAGCAGCTTGCGAGGGACAGGGGTCAATGAGCAGTTCTTC.

The chain links TRBV9 to TRBJ2-1, with 7 bases lining up with TRBD2. The CDR3 contains 15 residues. From germline, CDR1 is SGDLS and CDR2 YYNGEE. The ends lost 3 bases at V and 9 bases at J; junction bases unmatched: 12. The DNA of the CDR3 is TGTGCCAGCAGCGCCCAGGGCGGGAGATACGGTGAGCAGTTCTTC. Its protein is CASSAQGGRYGEQFF. Supplemented by reference TRBV9 and TRBJ2-1, the full variable domain reads DSGVTQTPKHLITATGQRVTLRCSPRSGDLSVYWYQQSLDQGLQFLIQYYNGEERAKGNILERFSAQQFPDLHSELNLSSLELGDSALYFCASSAQGGRYGEQFFGPGTRLTVL.

The gene calls are TRBV18 and TRBJ2-1; D is unresolved. V gave up 5 bases and J gave up 5 bases, with 7 bases separating them. The germline CDR1 and CDR2 sequences are KGHSH and LQKENI. The CDR3 is 12 amino acids. The CDR3 coding sequence is TGTGCCAGCTCAAGACGGAACAATGAGCAGTTCTTC. Protein sequence: CASSRRNNEQFF.

The chain employs TRBV27 and TRBJ2-2; 9 nucleotides align to TRBD2. The germline V gene has CDR1 MNHEY and CDR2 SMNVEV (reference sequence). J was trimmed by 6 bases and V by 3 bases; bases with no gene match: 5. CDR3 length: 15 amino acids. Here the CDR3 reads CASSLGLARSGELFF. The DNA for the CDR3 is TGTGCCAGCAGTTTGGGACTAGCTCGCTCCGGGGAGCTGTTTTTT.

V gene TRBV18 combines with J gene TRBJ2-2, with 7 nucleotides matching TRBD1. Looked up from germline, CDR1 is KGHSH and CDR2 is LQKENI. The junction had 2 bases not matched to a gene; V was cut back by 4 bases and J by 0 bases. The CDR3 runs 15 residues. The CDR3 is CASSLQGANTGELFF. CDR3 nucleotide sequence: TGTGCCAGCTCACTTCAGGGGGCGAACACCGGGGAGCTGTTTTTT.

The CDR3: CASSQGRGRDTEAFF. The CDR3 DNA sequence: TGCGCCAGCAGCCAAGGCAGGGGGAGGGACACTGAAGCTTTCTTT. The chain is built from TRBV4-1 and TRBJ1-1; TRBD1 matches 7 bases. This CDR3 has 15 amino acids. J lost 3 bases, V lost 1 base, and 5 bases had no gene match. From germline, CDR1 is MGHRA and CDR2 YSYEKL.